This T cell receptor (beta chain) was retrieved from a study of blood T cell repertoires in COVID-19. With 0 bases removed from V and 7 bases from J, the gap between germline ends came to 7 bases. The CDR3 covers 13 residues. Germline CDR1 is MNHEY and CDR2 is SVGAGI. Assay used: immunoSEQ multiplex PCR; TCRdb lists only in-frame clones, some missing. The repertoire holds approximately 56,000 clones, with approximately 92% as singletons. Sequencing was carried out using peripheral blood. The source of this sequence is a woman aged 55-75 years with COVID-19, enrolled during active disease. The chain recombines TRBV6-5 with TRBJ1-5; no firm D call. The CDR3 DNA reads TGTGCCAGCAGTTACTCGGCTTTACAGCCCCAGCATTTT. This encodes CASSYSALQPQHF.